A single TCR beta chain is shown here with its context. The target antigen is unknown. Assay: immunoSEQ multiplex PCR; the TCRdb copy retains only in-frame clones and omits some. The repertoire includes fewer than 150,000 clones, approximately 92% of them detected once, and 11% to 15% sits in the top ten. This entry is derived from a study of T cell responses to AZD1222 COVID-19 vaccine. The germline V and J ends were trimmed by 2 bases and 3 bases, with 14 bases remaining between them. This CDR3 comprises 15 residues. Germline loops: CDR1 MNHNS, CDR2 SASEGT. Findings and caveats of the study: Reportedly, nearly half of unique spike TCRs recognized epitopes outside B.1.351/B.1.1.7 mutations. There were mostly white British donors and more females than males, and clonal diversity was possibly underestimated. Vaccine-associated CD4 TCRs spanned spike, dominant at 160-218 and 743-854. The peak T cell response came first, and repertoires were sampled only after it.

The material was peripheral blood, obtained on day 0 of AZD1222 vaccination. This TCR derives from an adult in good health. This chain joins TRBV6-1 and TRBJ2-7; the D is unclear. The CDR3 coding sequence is TGTGCCAGCAGTGAAAAAGGCAGCCTAATCTACGAGCAGTACTTC. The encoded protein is CASSEKGSLIYEQYF.